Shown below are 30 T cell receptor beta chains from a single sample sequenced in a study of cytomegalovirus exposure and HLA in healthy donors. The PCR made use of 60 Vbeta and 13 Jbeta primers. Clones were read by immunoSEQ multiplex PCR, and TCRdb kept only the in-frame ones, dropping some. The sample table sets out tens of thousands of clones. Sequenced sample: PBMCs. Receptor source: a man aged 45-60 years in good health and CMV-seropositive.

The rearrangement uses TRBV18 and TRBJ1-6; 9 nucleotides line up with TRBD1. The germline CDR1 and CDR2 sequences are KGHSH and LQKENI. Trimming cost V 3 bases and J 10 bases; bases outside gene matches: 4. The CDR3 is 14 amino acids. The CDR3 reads CASSPQGQGSPLHF. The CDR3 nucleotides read TGTGCCAGCTCACCGCAGGGACAGGGCTCACCCCTCCACTTT.

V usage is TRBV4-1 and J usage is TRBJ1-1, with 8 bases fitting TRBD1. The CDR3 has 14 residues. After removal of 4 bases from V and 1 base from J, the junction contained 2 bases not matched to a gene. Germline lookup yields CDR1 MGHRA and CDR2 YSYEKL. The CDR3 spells CASSRTGGNTEAFF. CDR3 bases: TGCGCCAGCAGCCGCACAGGGGGGAACACTGAAGCTTTCTTT.

CDR3 bases: TGTGCCAGCAGCCTGAGTCTTTACACAGATACGCAGTATTTT. The encoded protein is CASSLSLYTDTQYF. This chain links TRBV7-9 with TRBJ2-3; D unclear. Germline V CDR1 and CDR2: SEHNR, FQNEAQ (reference sequence). The germline V and J ends were trimmed by 5 bases and 2 bases, with 11 bases remaining between them. The length of the CDR3 is 14 residues.

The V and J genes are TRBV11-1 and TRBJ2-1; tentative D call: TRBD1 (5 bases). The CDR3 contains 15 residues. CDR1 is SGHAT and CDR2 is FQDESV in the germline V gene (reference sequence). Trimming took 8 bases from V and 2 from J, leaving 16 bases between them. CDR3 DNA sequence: TGTGCCAGCCCCAGCACACAGGCCCCCTACAATGAGCAGTTCTTC. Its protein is CASPSTQAPYNEQFF.

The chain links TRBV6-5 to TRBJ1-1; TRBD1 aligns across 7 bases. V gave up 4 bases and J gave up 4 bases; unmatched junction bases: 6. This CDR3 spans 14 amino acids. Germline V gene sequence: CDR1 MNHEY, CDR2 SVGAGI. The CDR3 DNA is TGTGCCAGCAGTTCAGGGGGGCCTACCACTGAAGCTTTCTTT. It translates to CASSSGGPTTEAFF.

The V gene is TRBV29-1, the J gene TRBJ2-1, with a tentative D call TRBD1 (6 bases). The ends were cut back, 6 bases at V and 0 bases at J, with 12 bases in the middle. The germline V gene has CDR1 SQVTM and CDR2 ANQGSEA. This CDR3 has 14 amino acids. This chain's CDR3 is CSVWTASSYNEQFF. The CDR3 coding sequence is TGCAGCGTGTGGACAGCAAGCTCCTACAATGAGCAGTTCTTC.

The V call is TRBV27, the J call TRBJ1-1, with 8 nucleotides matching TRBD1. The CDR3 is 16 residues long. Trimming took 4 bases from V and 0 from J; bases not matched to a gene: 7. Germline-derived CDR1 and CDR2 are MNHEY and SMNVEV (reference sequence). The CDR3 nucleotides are TGTGCCAGCAGTTACACAGGGGGGAATGTGAACACTGAAGCTTTCTTT. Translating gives CASSYTGGNVNTEAFF.

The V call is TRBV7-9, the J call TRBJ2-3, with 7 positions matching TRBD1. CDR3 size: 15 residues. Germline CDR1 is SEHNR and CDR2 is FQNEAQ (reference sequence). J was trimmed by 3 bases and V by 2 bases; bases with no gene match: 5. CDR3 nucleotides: TGTGCCAGCAGCTTACAAGGGGGCGCGACAGATACGCAGTATTTT. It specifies CASSLQGGATDTQYF.

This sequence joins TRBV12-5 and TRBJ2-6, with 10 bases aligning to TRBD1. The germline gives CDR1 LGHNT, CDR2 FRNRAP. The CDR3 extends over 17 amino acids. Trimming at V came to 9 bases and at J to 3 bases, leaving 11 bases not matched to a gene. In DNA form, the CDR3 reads TGTGCTAGCGGGACAGGGGTATATAGGAGTGGGGCCAACGTCCTGACTTTC. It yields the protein CASGTGVYRSGANVLTF.

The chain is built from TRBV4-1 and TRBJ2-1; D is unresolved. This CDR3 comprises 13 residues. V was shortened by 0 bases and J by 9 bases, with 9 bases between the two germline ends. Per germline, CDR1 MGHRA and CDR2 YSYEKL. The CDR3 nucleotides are TGCGCCAGCAGCCAAGACTGGTCCGGTGAGCAGTTCTTC. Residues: CASSQDWSGEQFF.

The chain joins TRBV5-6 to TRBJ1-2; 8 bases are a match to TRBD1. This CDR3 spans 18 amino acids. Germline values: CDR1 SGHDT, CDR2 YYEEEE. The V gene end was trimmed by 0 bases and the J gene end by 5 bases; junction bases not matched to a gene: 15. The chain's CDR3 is CASSLDGSGGYVSYGYTF. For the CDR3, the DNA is TGTGCCAGCAGCTTGGATGGATCAGGGGGCTATGTCTCGTATGGCTACACCTTC.

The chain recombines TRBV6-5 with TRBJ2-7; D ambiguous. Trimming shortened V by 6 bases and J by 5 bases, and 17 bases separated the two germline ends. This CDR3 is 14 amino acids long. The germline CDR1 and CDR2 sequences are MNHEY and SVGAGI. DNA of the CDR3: TGTGCCAGCAGCCGAGAGAGACGGGTAAACGAGCAGTACTTC. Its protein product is CASSRERRVNEQYF.

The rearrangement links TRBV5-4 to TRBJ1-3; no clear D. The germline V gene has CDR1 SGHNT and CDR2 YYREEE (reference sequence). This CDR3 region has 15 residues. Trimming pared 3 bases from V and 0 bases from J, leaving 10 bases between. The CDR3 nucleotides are TGTGCCAGCAGCTCCGGACTGACCTCTGGAAACACCATATATTTT. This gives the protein CASSSGLTSGNTIYF.

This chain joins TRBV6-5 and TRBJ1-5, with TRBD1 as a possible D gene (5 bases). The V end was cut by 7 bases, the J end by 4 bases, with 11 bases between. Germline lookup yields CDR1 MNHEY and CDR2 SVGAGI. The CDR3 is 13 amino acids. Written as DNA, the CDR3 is TGTGCCAGCAAACGGGGGGGGAATCAGCCCCAGCATTTT. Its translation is CASKRGGNQPQHF.

The CDR3 loop reads CASSPPRGADTQYF. DNA of the CDR3: TGTGCCAGCAGCCCCCCGCGGGGGGCAGATACGCAGTATTTT. This chain links TRBV9 with TRBJ2-3, with 8 bases matching TRBD2. Germline V lookup: CDR1 SGDLS, CDR2 YYNGEE. The CDR3 runs to 14 residues. Unmatched junction bases numbered 5, after V lost 4 bases and J lost 4 bases.

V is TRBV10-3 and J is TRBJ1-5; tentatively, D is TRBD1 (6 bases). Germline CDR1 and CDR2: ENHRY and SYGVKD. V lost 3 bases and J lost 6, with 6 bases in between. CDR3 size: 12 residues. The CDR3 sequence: CAISEGGQPQHF. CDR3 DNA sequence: TGTGCCATCAGTGAAGGGGGTCAGCCCCAGCATTTT.

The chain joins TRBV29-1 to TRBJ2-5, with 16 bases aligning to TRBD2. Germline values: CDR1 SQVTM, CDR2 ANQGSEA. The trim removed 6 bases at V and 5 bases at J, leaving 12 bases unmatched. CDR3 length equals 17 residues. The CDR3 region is CSVGGLAGGLGGETQYF. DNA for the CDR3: TGCAGCGTCGGGGGACTAGCGGGAGGGCTCGGGGGGGAGACCCAGTACTTC.

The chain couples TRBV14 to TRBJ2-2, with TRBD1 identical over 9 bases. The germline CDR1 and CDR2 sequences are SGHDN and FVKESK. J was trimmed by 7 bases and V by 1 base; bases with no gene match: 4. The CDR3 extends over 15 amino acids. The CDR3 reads CASSQVTGGHGELFF. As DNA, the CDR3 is TGTGCCAGCAGCCAAGTAACAGGGGGCCACGGGGAGCTGTTTTTT. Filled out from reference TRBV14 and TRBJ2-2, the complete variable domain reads EAGVTQFPSHSVIEKGQTVTLRCDPISGHDNLYWYRRVMGKEIKFLLHFVKESKQDESGMPNNRFLAERTGGTYSTLKVQPAELEDSGVYFCASSQVTGGHGELFFGEGSRLTVL.

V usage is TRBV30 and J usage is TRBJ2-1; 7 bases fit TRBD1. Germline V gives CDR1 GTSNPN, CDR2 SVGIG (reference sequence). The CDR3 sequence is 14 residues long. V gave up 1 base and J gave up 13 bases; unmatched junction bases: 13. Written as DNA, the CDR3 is TGTGCCTGGAGTGACACAGGGACACAAGGGGGCCAGTTCTTC. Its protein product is CAWSDTGTQGGQFF.

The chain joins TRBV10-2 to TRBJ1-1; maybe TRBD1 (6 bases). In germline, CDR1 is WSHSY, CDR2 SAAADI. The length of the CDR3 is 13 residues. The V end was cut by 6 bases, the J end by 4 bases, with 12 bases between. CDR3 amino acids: CASSVGGGTEAFF. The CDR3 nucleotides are TGCGCCAGCAGCGTAGGGGGGGGCACTGAAGCTTTCTTT.

The CDR3 loop reads CASSPQTGGGRVETQYF. CDR3 sequence (DNA): TGTGCCAGCAGCCCTCAGACAGGGGGCGGTCGAGTGGAGACCCAGTACTTC. The gene calls are TRBV9 and TRBJ2-5; 10 nucleotides agree with TRBD1. The germline CDR1 and CDR2 sequences are SGDLS and YYNGEE. This CDR3 spans 17 amino acids. With V trimmed by 4 bases and J by 5 bases, 14 bases remained unmatched.

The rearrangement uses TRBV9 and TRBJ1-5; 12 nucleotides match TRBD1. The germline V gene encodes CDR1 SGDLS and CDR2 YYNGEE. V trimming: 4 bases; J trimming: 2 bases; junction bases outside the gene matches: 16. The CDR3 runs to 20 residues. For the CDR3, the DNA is TGTGCCAGCAGCCCTGCCCCCCGGGACAGGGGGCTATCGGGCAATCAGCCCCAGCATTTT. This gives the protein CASSPAPRDRGLSGNQPQHF.

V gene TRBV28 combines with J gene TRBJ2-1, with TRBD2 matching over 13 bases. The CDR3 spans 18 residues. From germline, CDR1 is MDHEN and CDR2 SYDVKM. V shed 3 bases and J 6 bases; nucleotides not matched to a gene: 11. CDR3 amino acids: CASSFLLAGGSSPNEQFF. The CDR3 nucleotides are TGTGCCAGCAGTTTCCTACTAGCGGGAGGGTCTAGCCCCAATGAGCAGTTCTTC. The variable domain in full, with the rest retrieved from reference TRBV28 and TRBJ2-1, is DVKVTQSSRYLVKRTGEKVFLECVQDMDHENMFWYRQDPGLGLRLIYFSYDVKMKEKGDIPEGYSVSREKKERFSLILESASTNQTSMYLCASSFLLAGGSSPNEQFFGPGTRLTVL.

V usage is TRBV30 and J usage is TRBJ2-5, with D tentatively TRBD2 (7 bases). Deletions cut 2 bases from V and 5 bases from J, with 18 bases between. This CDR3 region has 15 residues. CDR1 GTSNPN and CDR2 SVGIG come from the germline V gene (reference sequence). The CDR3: CAWSYQGGAGETQYF. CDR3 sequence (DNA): TGTGCCTGGAGTTACCAAGGGGGGGCGGGGGAGACCCAGTACTTC.

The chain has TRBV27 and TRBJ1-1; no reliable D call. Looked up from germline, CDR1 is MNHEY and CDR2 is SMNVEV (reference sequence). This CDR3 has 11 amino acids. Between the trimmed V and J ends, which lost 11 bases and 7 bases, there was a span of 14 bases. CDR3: CAALSGYEAFF. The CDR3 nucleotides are TGTGCCGCCCTAAGCGGATATGAAGCTTTCTTT.

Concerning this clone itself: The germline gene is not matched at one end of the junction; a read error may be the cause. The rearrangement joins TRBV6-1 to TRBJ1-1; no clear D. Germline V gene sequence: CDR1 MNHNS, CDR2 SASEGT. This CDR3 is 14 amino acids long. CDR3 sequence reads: CASSEAQVNTEAFF. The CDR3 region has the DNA TGTGCCAGCAGCGAAGCTCAGGTGAACACTGAAGCTTTCTTT.

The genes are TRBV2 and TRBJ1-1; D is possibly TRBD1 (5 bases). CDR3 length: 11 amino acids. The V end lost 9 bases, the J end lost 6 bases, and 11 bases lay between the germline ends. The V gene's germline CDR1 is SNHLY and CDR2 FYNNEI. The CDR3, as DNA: TGTGCCAGAAATCAGGGTTCTGAAGCTTTCTTT. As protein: CARNQGSEAFF.

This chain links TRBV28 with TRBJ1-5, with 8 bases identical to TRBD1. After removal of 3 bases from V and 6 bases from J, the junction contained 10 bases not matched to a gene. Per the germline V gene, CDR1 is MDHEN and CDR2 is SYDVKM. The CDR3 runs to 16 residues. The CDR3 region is CASSLADRALGQPQHF. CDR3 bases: TGTGCCAGCAGTTTGGCGGACAGGGCTCTCGGTCAGCCCCAGCATTTT.

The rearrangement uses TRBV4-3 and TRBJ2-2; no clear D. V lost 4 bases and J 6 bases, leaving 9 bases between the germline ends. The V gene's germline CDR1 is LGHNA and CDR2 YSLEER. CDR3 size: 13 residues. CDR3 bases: TGCGCCAGCAGCCGGGCAAACTCCGGGGAGCTGTTTTTT. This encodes CASSRANSGELFF.

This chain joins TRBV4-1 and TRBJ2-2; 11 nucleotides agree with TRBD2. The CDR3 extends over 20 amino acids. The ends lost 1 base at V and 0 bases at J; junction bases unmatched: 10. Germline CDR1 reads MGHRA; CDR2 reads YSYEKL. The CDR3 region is CASSQVSGTSGNANTGELFF. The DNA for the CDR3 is TGCGCCAGCAGCCAAGTGTCAGGGACTAGCGGCAATGCGAACACCGGGGAGCTGTTTTTT.